Listed here is a single T cell receptor beta chain. The data were obtained in a study of blood T cell repertoires in COVID-19. Looking at the study overall: Acute and convalescent COVID-19 specimens originated in the United States, Italy and Spain. Sources were T cells, B-cell-depleted T cells, or PBMCs; the material itself was cDNA or gDNA.

Per the original data handling: Nucleated cell number was recorded as an estimate derived from reference gene primer amplification. Profiled with immunoSEQ multiplex PCR; TCRdb holds only in-frame clones, not every one. From that table come the V and J calls and clone size; the DNA was used to work out D and trimming. This sample has 50,000 to 65,000 clones, with 85% to 90% found just once. V was clipped by 6 bases and J by 2 bases, with 14 bases between them. The CDR3 length is 14 residues. Per germline, CDR1 SGHRS and CDR2 YFSETQ. The sequenced sample was peripheral blood. The clonotype was recovered from a man aged 55 to 70 with acute or convalescent COVID-19. The rearrangement links TRBV5-1 to TRBJ2-5, with D perhaps TRBD1 (5 bases). The CDR3 region has the DNA TGCGCCAGCAACCTGGGGCAGCCACAAGAGACCCAGTACTTC. Amino acid sequence: CASNLGQPQETQYF. The full variable domain, completed using reference TRBV5-1 and TRBJ2-5, is KAGVTQTPRYLIKTRGQQVTLSCSPISGHRSVSWYQQTPGQGLQFLFEYFSETQRNKGNFPGRFSGRQFSNSRSEMNVSTLELGDSALYLCASNLGQPQETQYFGPGTRLLVL.